The entry that follows covers one T cell receptor (beta chain) sequence. What it binds is not known. PCR involved 60 Vbeta and 13 Jbeta primers. Sequencing was performed with immunoSEQ multiplex PCR; in TCRdb, only in-frame clones are kept and a portion is missing. The data contain under 200,000 clones, about 84% of them seen just once; the ten biggest clones take up 1.3%. V lost 1 base to trimming and J lost 4 bases, with 10 bases between them. CDR3 length equals 13 residues. CDR1 is GTSNPN and CDR2 is SVGIG in the germline V gene (reference sequence). These data are taken from a study of cytomegalovirus exposure and HLA in healthy donors. Study observations and caveats: A missense variant in DCLRE1C was later tied to TCR beta V- and J-gene trimming. V segments that were indistinguishable, TRBV6-2 and TRBV6-3 among them, were omitted from analysis. With further analysis later on, most CMV-associated TCR beta chains appeared HLA-restricted. Several of the most significant clusters were apparently associated with common viral pathogens in a later analysis.

This chain uses TRBV30 with TRBJ2-5, with D possibly being TRBD1 (6 bases). The receptor comes from a middle-aged man in good health and CMV-seropositive. The specimen sequenced was PBMCs. The CDR3 spells CAWSGGLRETQYF. The DNA of the CDR3 is TGTGCCTGGAGTGGGGGGCTCCGAGAGACCCAGTACTTC.